Here is one T cell receptor beta chain with its context. Original data processing: The authors estimated nucleated cell counts from reference gene primer amplification. Some clones are missing from TCRdb's copy, which holds only in-frame ones; the method was immunoSEQ multiplex PCR. V and J calls and clone size are copied from that table; D and trimming were computed from the DNA. This table holds about 150,000 clones, 84% found once. The CDR3 runs to 16 residues. The sample is drawn from a study of blood T cell repertoires in COVID-19. Across the whole study: Samples of COVID-19 (acute and convalescent) were obtained from the United States, Italy and Spain. PBMCs, B-cell-depleted T cells, or T cells were the source of the cDNA or gDNA that made up the material.

The sample consisted of peripheral blood. The chain has TRBV21-1 and TRBJ1-2; the D call in the table, TRBD1, was not verified against the DNA. TRBV21-1 is reported as a pseudogene. The sequence was collected from a woman between 50 and 59 years old with acute or convalescent COVID-19. The CDR3 sequence is CASSNQTDTSSYGYTF. CDR3 nucleotide sequence: TGTGCCAGCAGCAACCAAACGGACACCAGCTCCTATGGCTACACCTTC.